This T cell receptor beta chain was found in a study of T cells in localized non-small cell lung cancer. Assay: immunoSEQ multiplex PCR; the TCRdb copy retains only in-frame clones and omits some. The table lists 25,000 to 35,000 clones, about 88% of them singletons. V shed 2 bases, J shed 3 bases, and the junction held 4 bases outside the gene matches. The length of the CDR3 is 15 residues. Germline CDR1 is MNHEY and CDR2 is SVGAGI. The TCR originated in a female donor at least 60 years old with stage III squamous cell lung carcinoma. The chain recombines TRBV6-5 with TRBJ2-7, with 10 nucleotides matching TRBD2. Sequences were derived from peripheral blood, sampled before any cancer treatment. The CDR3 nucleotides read TGTGCCAGCAGTTACGTAGCGGGGGGAGGCTACGAGCAGTACTTC. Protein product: CASSYVAGGGYEQYF.